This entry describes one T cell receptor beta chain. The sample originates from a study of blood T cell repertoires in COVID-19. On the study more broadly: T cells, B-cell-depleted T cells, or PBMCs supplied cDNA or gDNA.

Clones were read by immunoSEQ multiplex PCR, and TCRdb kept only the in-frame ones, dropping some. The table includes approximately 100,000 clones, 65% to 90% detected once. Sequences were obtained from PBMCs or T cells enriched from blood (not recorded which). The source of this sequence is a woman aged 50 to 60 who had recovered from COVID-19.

The CDR3 protein is CASSSTGTGQFSYTF. As DNA, the CDR3 is TGTGCCAGCAGCTCGACCGGGACAGGCCAATTCAGCTACACCTTC. V gene TRBV11-2 combines with J gene TRBJ1-2; TRBD1 agrees at 8 bases. There are 15 residues in the CDR3. Looked up from germline, CDR1 is SGHAT and CDR2 is FQNNGV. J gave up 9 bases and V 4 bases, and 13 bases lay outside the gene matches. Full variable domain (remainder filled in from reference TRBV11-2 and TRBJ1-2): EAGVAQSPRYKIIEKRQSVAFWCNPISGHATLYWYQQILGQGPKLLIQFQNNGVVDDSQLPKDRFSAERLKGVDSTLKIQPAKLEDSAVYLCASSSTGTGQFSYTFGSGTRLTVV.